This T cell receptor (beta chain) was sequenced for a study of cytomegalovirus exposure and HLA in healthy donors. 60 Vbeta and 13 Jbeta primers were used in PCR. Sequencing was performed with immunoSEQ multiplex PCR; in TCRdb, only in-frame clones are kept and a portion is missing. The sample contains approximately 61,000 clones, approximately 72% of which appear only once. Germline assignment: CDR1 SGHAT and CDR2 FQNNGV. The trim removed 4 bases at V and 6 bases at J, leaving 12 bases unmatched. The CDR3 is 17 amino acids. This clonotype originated in a man aged 45 to 65 in good health and CMV-seropositive. V gene TRBV11-2 combines with J gene TRBJ2-1; 10 bases fit TRBD2. The material sequenced was PBMCs. The CDR3 sequence: CASSSLGRSGRSNEQFF. Here the CDR3 DNA reads TGTGCCAGCAGCTCCTTGGGACGTAGCGGGAGGAGCAATGAGCAGTTCTTC.